A single sample gave rise to the 24 T cell receptor beta chains below, sequenced in a study of blood T cell repertoires in COVID-19. Generated by immunoSEQ multiplex PCR, the TCRdb table keeps only in-frame clones and is missing some. The sample holds 61,000 or so clones; about 86% are singletons and the top ten take approximately 17%. Sequencing was done on a sample of peripheral blood. The receptor set was obtained from a woman older than 75 with active COVID-19.

This chain joins TRBV5-4 and TRBJ1-5, with D possibly matching TRBD1 (6 bases). V dropped 4 bases and J dropped 1 base, with 12 bases sitting between them. Germline lookup yields CDR1 SGHNT and CDR2 YYREEE (reference sequence). The CDR3 covers 15 residues. The CDR3 spells CASSIYGQSNQPQHF. For the CDR3, the DNA is TGTGCCAGCAGCATTTACGGACAGAGCAATCAGCCCCAGCATTTT. The full variable domain, with the rest looked up from reference TRBV5-4 and TRBJ1-5, is ETGVTQSPTHLIKTRGQQVTLRCSSQSGHNTVSWYQQALGQGPQFIFQYYREEENGRGNFPPRFSGLQFPNYSSELNVNALELDDSALYLCASSIYGQSNQPQHFGDGTRLSIL.

The genes are TRBV19 and TRBJ2-5, with TRBD2 matching 10 bases. The CDR3 length is 13 residues. V gave up 7 bases and J gave up 4 bases; unmatched junction bases: 3. Per germline, CDR1 LNHDA and CDR2 SQIVND (reference sequence). The CDR3 is CASKAGGRETQYF. CDR3 nucleotides: TGTGCCAGTAAAGCGGGGGGGCGAGAGACCCAGTACTTC.

The chain is built from TRBV13 and TRBJ2-3, with 13 bases aligning to TRBD2. The CDR3 totals 16 residues. Germline loops: CDR1 PRHDT, CDR2 FYEKMQ (reference sequence). Trimming removed 3 bases from V and 4 bases from J; junction bases left unmatched: 4. The CDR3 DNA reads as TGTGCCAGCAGCTTGACTAGCGGGGGGCCCCCAGATACGCAGTATTTT. It encodes CASSLTSGGPPDTQYF.

This chain uses TRBV6-4 with TRBJ2-1; possible D gene TRBD1, 7 bases. Trimming removed 6 bases from V and 2 bases from J, with 14 bases in between. This CDR3 has 15 amino acids. The V gene's germline CDR1 is MRHNA and CDR2 SNTAGT. This CDR3 reads CASSYRGGAYNEQFF. The CDR3 DNA follows: TGTGCCAGCAGCTACAGGGGAGGCGCCTACAATGAGCAGTTCTTC.

This clone showed up just a few times. The chain has TRBV11-2 and TRBJ2-7; unclear D gene. The CDR3 runs to 14 residues. Germline CDR1 reads SGHAT; CDR2 reads FQNNGV. Deletions cut 2 bases from V and 1 base from J, with 9 bases between. The CDR3 region has the DNA TGTGCCAGCAGCTTATCACAGCTTTCCTACGAGCAGTACTTC. Amino acids: CASSLSQLSYEQYF.

The chain joins TRBV4-2 to TRBJ2-3, with TRBD2 matching 12 bases. Trimming removed 1 base from V and 3 bases from J; junction bases left unmatched: 5. CDR3 size: 17 residues. Looked up from germline, CDR1 is LGHNA and CDR2 is YNFKEQ. This CDR3 reads CASSQAASGGATDTQYF. The CDR3, as DNA: TGTGCCAGCAGCCAAGCAGCTAGCGGGGGGGCAACAGATACGCAGTATTTT.

The chain carries TRBV2 and TRBJ2-7; D remains ambiguous. Trimming stripped 4 bases from V and 2 bases from J, with 15 bases between. Germline loops: CDR1 SNHLY, CDR2 FYNNEI. The CDR3 covers 15 residues. This chain's CDR3 is CASSGPTLNPYEQYF. The CDR3 coding sequence is TGTGCCAGCAGTGGTCCCACTCTAAACCCCTACGAGCAGTACTTC. Variable domain in full (rest from reference TRBV2 and TRBJ2-7): EPEVTQTPSHQVTQMGQEVILRCVPISNHLYFYWYRQILGQKVEFLVSFYNNEISEKSEIFDDQFSVERPDGSNFTLKIRSTKLEDSAMYFCASSGPTLNPYEQYFGPGTRLTVT.

This clone occurred once. The CDR3 reads CASSLTGGGDTQYF. CDR3 coding DNA: TGTGCCAGTAGTCTAACGGGGGGCGGGGATACGCAGTATTTT. The chain uses TRBV19 and TRBJ2-3; D is possibly TRBD2 (7 bases). Germline assignment: CDR1 LNHDA and CDR2 SQIVND (reference sequence). V was clipped by 5 bases and J by 6 bases, with 15 bases between them. The CDR3 is 14 residues long.

The chain combines TRBV5-1 with TRBJ2-3; the D gene is possibly TRBD2 (6 bases). Per germline, CDR1 SGHRS and CDR2 YFSETQ. The CDR3 totals 14 residues. V was pared by 0 bases and J by 6 bases, with 11 bases between. CDR3 sequence reads: CASSLAGGLDTQYF. The CDR3 DNA sequence: TGCGCCAGCAGCTTGGCCGGGGGTCTTGATACGCAGTATTTT.

This chain links TRBV30 with TRBJ2-1; TRBD2 agrees at 13 bases. Germline V gives CDR1 GTSNPN, CDR2 SVGIG (reference sequence). V lost 4 bases and J lost 6; bases outside the gene matches: 3. This CDR3 contains 14 residues. CDR3: CAWTGTSGANEQFF. The DNA of the CDR3 is TGTGCCTGGACCGGGACTAGCGGGGCCAATGAGCAGTTCTTC.

The V call is TRBV6-6, the J call TRBJ2-7, with D maybe TRBD1 (5 bases). This CDR3 is 12 amino acids long. Trimming left V 7 bases short and J 5 bases short, with 12 bases between. CDR1 and CDR2 from the germline V gene are MNHNY and SVGAGI (reference sequence). In DNA form, the CDR3 reads TGTGCCAGCAACCAGGGTTTTGACGAGCAGTACTTC. Protein sequence: CASNQGFDEQYF.

The chain employs TRBV12-3 or TRBV12-4 and TRBJ2-1, with D possibly matching TRBD2 (6 bases). The CDR3 spans 13 residues. V was shortened by 2 bases and J by 9 bases, with 11 bases between the two germline ends. CDR3 nucleotides: TGTGCCAGCAGTTTAAGAGTGGAGGGTGAGCAGTTCTTC. Protein: CASSLRVEGEQFF.

V usage is TRBV5-4 and J usage is TRBJ2-7; 8 bases line up with TRBD1. Trimming at V came to 3 bases and at J to 7 bases, leaving 6 bases not matched to a gene. Per the germline V gene, CDR1 is SGHNT and CDR2 is YYREEE (reference sequence). The CDR3 consists of 13 residues. The CDR3, as DNA: TGTGCCAGCAGCTGGGGTACAGGGGGAGAGCAGTACTTC. Translation: CASSWGTGGEQYF.

The genes are TRBV5-4 and TRBJ2-1; TRBD2 agrees at 10 bases. Germline V gives CDR1 SGHNT, CDR2 YYREEE (reference sequence). The ends lost 5 bases at V and 4 bases at J; junction bases unmatched: 9. CDR3 length: 16 residues. CDR3 region: CASRSSLAGDYNEQFF. In DNA form, the CDR3 reads TGTGCCAGCAGGTCTTCCCTAGCGGGGGATTACAATGAGCAGTTCTTC.

The chain combines TRBV9 with TRBJ2-3; maybe TRBD1 (5 bases). Germline V gene sequence: CDR1 SGDLS, CDR2 YYNGEE. The V and J ends lost 0 bases and 3 bases respectively, with 14 bases between them. The CDR3 is 16 residues long. For the CDR3, the DNA is TGTGCCAGCAGCGTAGATGATTATTCAGGGACAGATACGCAGTATTTT. It is translated as CASSVDDYSGTDTQYF. The complete variable domain, with remaining parts taken from reference TRBV9 and TRBJ2-3, reads DSGVTQTPKHLITATGQRVTLRCSPRSGDLSVYWYQQSLDQGLQFLIQYYNGEERAKGNILERFSAQQFPDLHSELNLSSLELGDSALYFCASSVDDYSGTDTQYFGPGTRLTVL.

V usage is TRBV28 and J usage is TRBJ1-2; TRBD1 is a possible D gene (6 bases). The germline V gene has CDR1 MDHEN and CDR2 SYDVKM. V was trimmed by 7 bases and J by 1 base, leaving 13 bases between them. The CDR3 consists of 14 residues. The CDR3 here is CASKLWGLNYGYTF. In DNA, the CDR3 is TGTGCCAGCAAGTTGTGGGGGCTTAACTATGGCTACACCTTC.

The rearrangement links TRBV9 to TRBJ1-2, with D maybe TRBD1 (5 bases). The V and J ends lost 4 bases and 5 bases respectively, with 18 bases between them. The CDR3 totals 15 residues. Per germline, CDR1 SGDLS and CDR2 YYNGEE. The CDR3 nucleotides are TGTGCCAGCAGCCCAGACGGCGGGGCTCGGTATGGCTACACCTTC. Encoded protein: CASSPDGGARYGYTF.

The CDR3 sequence: CATSDSGLDWETQYF. CDR3 nucleotide sequence: TGTGCCACCAGTGATTCCGGACTAGATTGGGAGACCCAGTACTTC. This chain joins TRBV24-1 and TRBJ2-5, with 7 positions matching TRBD2. V shed 2 bases, J shed 5 bases, and the junction held 7 bases outside the gene matches. The germline CDR1 and CDR2 sequences are KGHDR and SFDVKD. CDR3 size: 15 residues.

The rearrangement uses TRBV6-2 or TRBV6-3 and TRBJ1-2; a possible D gene is TRBD1 (6 bases). This CDR3 is built from 13 residues. Trimming removed 6 bases at V and 4 bases at J, with 12 bases between. In germline, CDR1 is MNHEY, CDR2 SVGEGT. The CDR3 DNA reads as TGTGCCAGCAGCCAAGGACAGATCTATGGCTACACCTTC. Protein product: CASSQGQIYGYTF.

V gene TRBV5-5 combines with J gene TRBJ2-1, with TRBD2 matching 7 bases. Germline V lookup: CDR1 SGHKS, CDR2 YYEKEE (reference sequence). Trimming took 2 bases from V and 3 from J; bases not matched to a gene: 5. This CDR3 region has 15 residues. Here the CDR3 DNA reads TGTGCCAGCAGCTTAACTCGCGGGGGCTACAATGAGCAGTTCTTC. The encoded protein is CASSLTRGGYNEQFF.

V gene TRBV28 combines with J gene TRBJ1-5; a possible D gene is TRBD1 (5 bases). The germline V and J ends were trimmed by 4 bases and 1 base, with 14 bases remaining between them. CDR1 and CDR2 (germline): MDHEN, SYDVKM. The CDR3 contains 16 residues. Here the CDR3 reads CASSSFWGPSNQPQHF. The CDR3 region has the DNA TGTGCCAGCAGTTCATTCTGGGGCCCAAGCAATCAGCCCCAGCATTTT. Looking up the rest from reference TRBV28 and TRBJ1-5 gives the full variable domain: DVKVTQSSRYLVKRTGEKVFLECVQDMDHENMFWYRQDPGLGLRLIYFSYDVKMKEKGDIPEGYSVSREKKERFSLILESASTNQTSMYLCASSSFWGPSNQPQHFGDGTRLSIL.

This rearrangement joins TRBV6-5 to TRBJ2-7; TRBD1 might be the D (5 bases). This CDR3 spans 13 amino acids. Germline CDR1 reads MNHEY; CDR2 reads SVGAGI. V was pared by 7 bases and J by 4 bases, with 14 bases between. The CDR3, as DNA: TGTGCCAGCAAGGGGTTATCGGTATACGAGCAGTACTTC. As protein: CASKGLSVYEQYF.

V is TRBV15 and J is TRBJ2-5; TRBD1 might be the D (5 bases). The CDR3 is 16 amino acids. The V and J ends lost 4 bases and 1 base respectively, with 16 bases between them. Per the germline V gene, CDR1 is LNHNV and CDR2 is YYDKDF (reference sequence). CDR3 sequence: CATSTGRSASQETQYF. CDR3 nucleotides: TGTGCCACCAGCACAGGGCGGAGCGCCAGCCAAGAGACCCAGTACTTC. The full variable domain, completed using reference TRBV15 and TRBJ2-5, is DAMVIQNPRYQVTQFGKPVTLSCSQTLNHNVMYWYQQKSSQAPKLLFHYYDKDFNNEADTPDNFQSRRPNTSFCFLDIRSPGLGDTAMYLCATSTGRSASQETQYFGPGTRLLVL.

The genes are TRBV6-2 or TRBV6-3 and TRBJ2-5; D is unresolved. The ends were cut back, 0 bases at V and 4 bases at J, with 18 bases in the middle. This CDR3 is built from 17 residues. Germline-derived CDR1 and CDR2 are MNHEY and SVGEGT. CDR3 region: CASSYSGSRPPRETQYF. The CDR3 DNA is TGTGCCAGCAGTTACTCTGGTAGTCGCCCACCACGAGAGACCCAGTACTTC.